This T cell receptor (beta chain) was documented in a study of Graves' ophthalmopathy and Graves' hyperthyroidism. Germline V gives CDR1 MNHNS, CDR2 SASEGT. Between the trimmed V and J ends, which lost 9 bases and 0 bases, there was a span of 11 bases. There are 13 residues in the CDR3. For repertoire sequencing, the TCR beta CDR3 regions were amplified from RNA transcripts. First-round RT-PCR used HTBI primers; second-round multiplex PCR followed. TCRdb analysed the multiplex PCR reads with MiXCR anew, one entry per CDR3 protein. The sample records hundreds of thousands of distinct CDR3 sequences, 22% being singletons.

The sample was peripheral blood. The clonotype comes from a woman between 18 and 29 years old with stable Graves' hyperthyroidism. Some clones in this sample may be carry-over from other donors' samples. V gene TRBV6-1 combines with J gene TRBJ1-1; D unclear. This CDR3 reads CASFTLMNTEAFF. CDR3 DNA sequence: TGTGCCAGTTTCACCCTCATGAACACTGAAGCTTTCTTT.